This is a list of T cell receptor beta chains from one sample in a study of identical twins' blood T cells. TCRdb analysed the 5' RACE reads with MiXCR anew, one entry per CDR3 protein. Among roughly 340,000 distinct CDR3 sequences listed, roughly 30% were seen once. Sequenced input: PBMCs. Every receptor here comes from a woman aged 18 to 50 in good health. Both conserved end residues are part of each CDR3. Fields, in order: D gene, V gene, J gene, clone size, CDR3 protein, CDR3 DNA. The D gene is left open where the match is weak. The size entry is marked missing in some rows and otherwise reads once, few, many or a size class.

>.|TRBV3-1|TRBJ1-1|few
CASSQVLQNTEAFF
TGTGCCAGCAGCCAAGTGTTACAGAACACTGAAGCTTTCTTT
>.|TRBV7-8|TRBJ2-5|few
CASSLRVGHQETQYF
TGTGCCAGCAGCTTAAGAGTGGGACATCAAGAGACCCAGTACTTC
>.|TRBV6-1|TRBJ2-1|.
CVSSDRRNNEQFF
TGTGTCAGCAGTGACAGGCGAAACAATGAGCAGTTCTTC
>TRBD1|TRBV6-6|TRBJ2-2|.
CASKDRGLTGELFF
TGTGCCAGCAAAGACAGGGGGCTAACCGGGGAGCTGTTTTTT
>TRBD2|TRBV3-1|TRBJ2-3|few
CASSQGPGLATADTQYF
TGTGCCAGCAGCCAAGGGCCAGGACTAGCGACGGCAGATACGCAGTATTTT
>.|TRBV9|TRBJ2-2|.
CASGPVMAGELFF
TGTGCCAGCGGTCCCGTAATGGCCGGGGAGCTGTTTTTT
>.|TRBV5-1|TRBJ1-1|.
CASSLAGGRGTEAFF
TGCGCCAGCAGCTTGGCTGGGGGGCGGGGGACTGAAGCTTTCTTT
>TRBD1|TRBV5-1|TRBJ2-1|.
CASSMDRPNNEQFF
TGCGCCAGCAGCATGGACAGGCCCAACAATGAGCAGTTCTTC
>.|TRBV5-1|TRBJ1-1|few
CASGPGTENTEAFF
TGCGCCAGCGGACCCGGGACGGAGAACACTGAAGCTTTCTTT
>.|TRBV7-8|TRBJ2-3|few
CASSALGPRADTQYF
TGTGCCAGCAGCGCACTAGGACCGCGCGCAGATACGCAGTATTTT
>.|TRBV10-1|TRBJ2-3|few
CASSEDDSTDTQYF
TGCGCCAGCAGTGAAGACGACAGCACAGATACGCAGTATTTT
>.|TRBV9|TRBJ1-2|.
CASSVEGGLTNYGYTF
TGTGCCAGCAGCGTAGAGGGCGGCCTTACTAACTATGGCTACACCTTC
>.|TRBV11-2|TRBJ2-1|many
CASSLGLNNEQFF
TGTGCCAGCAGCTTAGGGCTAAACAATGAGCAGTTCTTC
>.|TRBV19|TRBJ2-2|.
CASSIGLFTVELFF
TGTGCCAGTAGTATTGGGTTGTTCACCGTGGAGCTGTTTTTT
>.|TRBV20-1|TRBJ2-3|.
CSATRQPSTDTQYF
TGCAGTGCTACCCGACAGCCTAGCACAGATACGCAGTATTTT
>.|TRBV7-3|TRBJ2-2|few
CASSTSNTGELFF
TGTGCCAGCAGCACGAGTAACACCGGGGAGCTGTTTTTT